This TCR beta chain was identified in a study of blood T cell repertoires in COVID-19. On the study more broadly: Sites across the United States, Italy and Spain contributed samples from acute and convalescent COVID-19.

The CDR3 covers 15 residues. This table comes from immunoSEQ multiplex PCR, and its TCRdb copy is limited to in-frame clones, with some not included. The sample includes about 320,000 clones, roughly 89% of them seen just once. A Seattle source enrolled patients during active infection and followed them longitudinally. This TCR came from a young woman with COVID-19, enrolled during active disease. The sample was peripheral blood. The chain employs TRBV7-5 and TRBJ1-1. TRBV7-5 is marked as a pseudogene. The CDR3 loop reads CVRTTEAEKNTEAFF. As DNA, the CDR3 is TGTGTCAGAACTACTGAGGCGGAGAAGAACACTGAAGCTTTCTTT.